One and the same sample provided the 2 T cell receptor beta chains below, sequenced in a study of control samples from healthy donors and cancer patients. Data came from immunoSEQ multiplex PCR; TCRdb stores just in-frame clones and leaves some out. Of about 160,000 clones listed, around nine tenths were seen once; the top ten hold more than 10%. Sequenced material: blood. The source is a man aged 25 to 45 in good health.

This chain uses TRBV12-3 or TRBV12-4 with TRBJ2-1, with D perhaps TRBD2 (5 bases). This CDR3 has 12 residues. V lost 8 bases, J lost 10 bases, and 15 bases lay in between. CDR3: CASSSTTGEQFF. In DNA form, the CDR3 reads TGTGCCAGCTCTTCAACCACGGGGGAGCAGTTCTTC.

The V and J genes are TRBV25-1 and TRBJ2-5, with D perhaps matching TRBD2 (6 bases). Trimming pared 4 bases from V and 1 base from J, leaving 7 bases between. Germline values: CDR1 MGHDK, CDR2 SYGVNS. The CDR3 is made up of 13 amino acids. The CDR3: CASSGGTQETQYF. The DNA of the CDR3 is TGTGCCAGCAGTGGCGGGACCCAAGAGACCCAGTACTTC.